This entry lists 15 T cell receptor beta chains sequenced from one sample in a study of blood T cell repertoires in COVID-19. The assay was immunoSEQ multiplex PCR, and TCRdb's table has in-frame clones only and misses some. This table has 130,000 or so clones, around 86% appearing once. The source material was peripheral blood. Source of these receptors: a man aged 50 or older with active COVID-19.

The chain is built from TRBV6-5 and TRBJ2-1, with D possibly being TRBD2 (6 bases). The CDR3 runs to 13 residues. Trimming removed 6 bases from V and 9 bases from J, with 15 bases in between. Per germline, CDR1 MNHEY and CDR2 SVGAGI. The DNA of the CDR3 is TGTGCCAGCAGCCCCCGACTAGTGAGTGAGCAGTTCTTC. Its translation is CASSPRLVSEQFF.

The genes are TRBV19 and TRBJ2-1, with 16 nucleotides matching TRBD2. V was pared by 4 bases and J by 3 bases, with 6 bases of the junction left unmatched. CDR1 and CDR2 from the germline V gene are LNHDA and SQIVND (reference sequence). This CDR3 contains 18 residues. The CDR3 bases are TGTGCCAGTAGTACCGGGACTAGCGGGGGGGCGGTCTACAATGAGCAGTTCTTC. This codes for CASSTGTSGGAVYNEQFF.

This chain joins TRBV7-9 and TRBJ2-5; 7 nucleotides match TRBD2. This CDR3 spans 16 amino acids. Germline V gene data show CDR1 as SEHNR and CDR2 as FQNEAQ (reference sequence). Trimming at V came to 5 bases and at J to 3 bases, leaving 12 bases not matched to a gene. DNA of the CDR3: TGTGCCAGCAGCGTGGGGGGGACGCTTCTTAAAGAGACCCAGTACTTC. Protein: CASSVGGTLLKETQYF.

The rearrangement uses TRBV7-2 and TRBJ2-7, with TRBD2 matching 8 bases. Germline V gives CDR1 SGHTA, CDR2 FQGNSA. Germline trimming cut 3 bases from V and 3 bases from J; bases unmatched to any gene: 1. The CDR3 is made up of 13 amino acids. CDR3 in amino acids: CASSLGLVYEQYF. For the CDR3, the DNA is TGTGCCAGCAGCTTGGGACTAGTCTACGAGCAGTACTTC.

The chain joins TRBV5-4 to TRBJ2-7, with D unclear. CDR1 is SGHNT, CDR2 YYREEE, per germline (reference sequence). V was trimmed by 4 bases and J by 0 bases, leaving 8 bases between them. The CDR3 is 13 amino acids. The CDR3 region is CASSADNSYEQYF. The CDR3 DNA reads TGTGCCAGCAGCGCCGACAACTCCTACGAGCAGTACTTC. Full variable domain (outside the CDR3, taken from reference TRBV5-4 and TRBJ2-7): ETGVTQSPTHLIKTRGQQVTLRCSSQSGHNTVSWYQQALGQGPQFIFQYYREEENGRGNFPPRFSGLQFPNYSSELNVNALELDDSALYLCASSADNSYEQYFGPGTRLTVT.

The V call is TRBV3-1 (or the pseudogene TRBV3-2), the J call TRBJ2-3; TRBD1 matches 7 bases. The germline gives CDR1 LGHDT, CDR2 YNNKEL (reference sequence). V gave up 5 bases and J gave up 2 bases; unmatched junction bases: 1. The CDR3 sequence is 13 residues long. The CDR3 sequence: CASSGTATDTQYF. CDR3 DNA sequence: TGTGCCAGCAGCGGGACAGCCACAGATACGCAGTATTTT.

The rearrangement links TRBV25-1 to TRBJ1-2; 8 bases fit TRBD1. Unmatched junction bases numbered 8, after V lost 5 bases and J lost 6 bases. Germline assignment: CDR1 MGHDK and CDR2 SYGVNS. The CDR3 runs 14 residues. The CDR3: CASSKWTGRDGYTF. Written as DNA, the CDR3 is TGTGCCAGCAGTAAATGGACAGGGAGGGATGGCTACACCTTC.

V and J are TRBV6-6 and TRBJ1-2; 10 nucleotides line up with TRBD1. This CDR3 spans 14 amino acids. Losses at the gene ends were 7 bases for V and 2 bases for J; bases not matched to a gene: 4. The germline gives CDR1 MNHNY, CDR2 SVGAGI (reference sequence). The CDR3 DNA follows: TGTGCCAGCAAGGGGGGACAGGGGAACTATGGCTACACCTTC. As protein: CASKGGQGNYGYTF.

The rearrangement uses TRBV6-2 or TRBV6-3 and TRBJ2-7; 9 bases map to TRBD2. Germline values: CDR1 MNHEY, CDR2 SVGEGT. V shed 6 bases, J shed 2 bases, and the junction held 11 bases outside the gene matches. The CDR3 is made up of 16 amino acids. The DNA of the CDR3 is TGTGCCAGCAGCGGTCGCGGGGGGGTCCCCACCTACGAGCAGTACTTC. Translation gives CASSGRGGVPTYEQYF.

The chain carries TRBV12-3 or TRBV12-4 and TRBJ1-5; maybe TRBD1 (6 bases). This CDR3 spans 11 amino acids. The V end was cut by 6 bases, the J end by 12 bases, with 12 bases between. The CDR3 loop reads CASSRGRHQHF. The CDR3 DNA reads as TGTGCCAGCAGCAGGGGTAGACACCAGCATTTT.

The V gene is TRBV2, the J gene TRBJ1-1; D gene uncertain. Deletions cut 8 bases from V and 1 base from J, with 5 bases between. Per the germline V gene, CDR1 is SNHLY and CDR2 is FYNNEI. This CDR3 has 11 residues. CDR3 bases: TGTGCCAGCCTCCCGAACACTGAAGCTTTCTTT. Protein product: CASLPNTEAFF.

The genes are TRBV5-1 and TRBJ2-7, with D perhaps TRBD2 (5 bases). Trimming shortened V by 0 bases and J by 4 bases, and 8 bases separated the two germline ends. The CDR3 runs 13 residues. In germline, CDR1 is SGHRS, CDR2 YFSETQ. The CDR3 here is CASSLASGYEQYF. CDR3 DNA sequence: TGCGCCAGCAGCTTGGCCTCGGGGTACGAGCAGTACTTC.

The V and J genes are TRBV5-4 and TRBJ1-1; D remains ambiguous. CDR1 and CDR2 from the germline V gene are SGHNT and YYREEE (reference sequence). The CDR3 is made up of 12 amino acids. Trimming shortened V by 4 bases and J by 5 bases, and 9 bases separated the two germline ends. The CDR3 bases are TGTGCCAGCAGCCCAGGTGGAACTGAAGCTTTCTTT. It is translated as CASSPGGTEAFF.

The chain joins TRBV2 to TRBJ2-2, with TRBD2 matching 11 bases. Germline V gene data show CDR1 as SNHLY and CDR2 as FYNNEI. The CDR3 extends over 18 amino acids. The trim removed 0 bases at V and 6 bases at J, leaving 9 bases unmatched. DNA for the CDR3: TGTGCCAGCAGTGAAGCGAGGGGGGGACTAGCGGATGCCGGGGAGCTGTTTTTT. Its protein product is CASSEARGGLADAGELFF.

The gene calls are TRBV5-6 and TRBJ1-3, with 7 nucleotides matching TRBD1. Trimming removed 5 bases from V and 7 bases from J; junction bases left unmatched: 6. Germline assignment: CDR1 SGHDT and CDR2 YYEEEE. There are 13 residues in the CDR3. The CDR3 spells CASRQQGRNTIYF. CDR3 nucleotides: TGTGCCAGCAGACAACAGGGGAGGAACACCATATATTTT.